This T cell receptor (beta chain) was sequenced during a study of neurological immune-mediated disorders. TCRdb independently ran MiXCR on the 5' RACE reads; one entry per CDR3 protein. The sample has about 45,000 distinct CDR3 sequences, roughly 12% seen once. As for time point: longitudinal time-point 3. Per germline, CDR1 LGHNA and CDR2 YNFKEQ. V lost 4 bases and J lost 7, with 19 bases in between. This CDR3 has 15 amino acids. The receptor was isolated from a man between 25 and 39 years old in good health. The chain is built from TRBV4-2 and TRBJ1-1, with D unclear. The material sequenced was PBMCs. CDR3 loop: CASSRLWPLEGEAFF. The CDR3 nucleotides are TGTGCCAGCAGCCGGCTTTGGCCGTTGGAAGGTGAAGCTTTCTTT.